This T cell receptor (beta chain) was profiled in a study of pediatric ulcerative colitis. Study conclusions and caveats: Acute severe colitis showed lower rectal diversity from clonal expansions.

The method was immunoSEQ multiplex PCR; TCRdb's version includes in-frame clones alone and lacks a portion of them. The sample includes 35,000 or so clones, more than 70% of them seen just once. This CDR3 contains 15 residues. From germline, CDR1 is GTSNPN and CDR2 SVGIG (reference sequence). Trimming removed 4 bases from V and 0 bases from J, with 15 bases in between. During colonoscopy, one to two rectal pinch biopsies were collected. As regards this clone: Its antigen is undetermined.

The sequenced sample consisted of gut tissue. The origin of this receptor is a boy aged 5-17 years with moderate ulcerative colitis. The chain is built from TRBV30 and TRBJ1-1, with a tentative D call TRBD1 (6 bases). Here the CDR3 DNA reads TGTGCCTGGACCCCCTTGTGGGGGCTGAACACTGAAGCTTTCTTT. It specifies CAWTPLWGLNTEAFF.